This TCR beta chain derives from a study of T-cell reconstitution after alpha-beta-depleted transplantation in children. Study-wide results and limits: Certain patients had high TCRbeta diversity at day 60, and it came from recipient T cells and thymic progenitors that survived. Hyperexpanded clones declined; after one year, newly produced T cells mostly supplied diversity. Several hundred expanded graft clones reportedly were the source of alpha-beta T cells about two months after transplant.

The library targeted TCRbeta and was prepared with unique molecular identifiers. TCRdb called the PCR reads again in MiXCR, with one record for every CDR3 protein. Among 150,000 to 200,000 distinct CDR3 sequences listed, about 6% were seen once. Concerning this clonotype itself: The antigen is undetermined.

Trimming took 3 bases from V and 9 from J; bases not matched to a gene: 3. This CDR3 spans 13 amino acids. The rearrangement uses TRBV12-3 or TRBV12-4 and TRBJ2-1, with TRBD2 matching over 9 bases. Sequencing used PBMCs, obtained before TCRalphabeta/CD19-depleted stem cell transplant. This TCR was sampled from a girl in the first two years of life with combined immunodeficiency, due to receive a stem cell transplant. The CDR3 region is CASSFAGGGEQFF. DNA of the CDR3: TGTGCCAGCAGTTTTGCGGGAGGGGGTGAGCAGTTCTTC.